The T cell receptor beta chain under discussion was sequenced for a study of technical replicates of blood from a few donors. Germline V gene sequence: CDR1 MDHEN, CDR2 SYDVKM. There are 15 residues in the CDR3. V lost 3 bases to trimming and J lost 2 bases; unmatched junction nucleotides: 5. This table comes from immunoSEQ multiplex PCR, and its TCRdb copy is limited to in-frame clones, with some not included. The sample contains about 68,000 clones, approximately 97% of which appear only once. Sequenced input: T cells isolated from PBMCs. The genes are TRBV28 and TRBJ2-7, with 9 nucleotides matching TRBD1. The TCR was taken from a human donor in good health. The CDR3 DNA reads as TGTGCCAGCAGTTTGGGGACAGGGATGACCTACGAGCAGTACTTC. It is translated as CASSLGTGMTYEQYF. Using reference TRBV28 and TRBJ2-7 for the parts outside the CDR3, the full variable domain is DVKVTQSSRYLVKRTGEKVFLECVQDMDHENMFWYRQDPGLGLRLIYFSYDVKMKEKGDIPEGYSVSREKKERFSLILESASTNQTSMYLCASSLGTGMTYEQYFGPGTRLTVT.